The sequence of this T cell receptor (beta chain) was determined in a study of graft-versus-host responses after intestinal transplantation. With respect to this clone: Its antigen is as yet unknown.

Measured with immunoSEQ multiplex PCR; TCRdb has only the in-frame clones, and not every one. The table lists tens of thousands of clones, roughly 96% of them singletons. The CDR3 is 15 amino acids. Deletions cut 5 bases from V and 2 bases from J, with 16 bases between. Germline V CDR1 and CDR2: SGHAT, FQNNGV. This chain joins TRBV11-2 and TRBJ2-7; D might be TRBD1 (5 bases). The input for sequencing was unstimulated CD8+ T cells sorted from spleen or lymph node cells, taken before transplant. This sequence was found in a human donor who was the organ donor for an intestinal transplant. The CDR3 spells CASSNIQGGAYEQYF. The CDR3 DNA reads as TGTGCCAGCAGCAATATCCAGGGTGGAGCCTACGAGCAGTACTTC.